The present T cell receptor (beta chain) was sequenced within a study of T cells after yellow fever vaccination. The V gene's germline CDR1 is MGHRA and CDR2 YSYEKL. CDR3 length equals 15 residues. Deletions cut 0 bases from V and 5 bases from J, with 13 bases between. This clonotype was found a few times. 5'RACE template switching added a universal primer site and UMIs to TCR cDNA. One entry per CDR3 protein results from TCRdb running MiXCR on the 5' RACE reads. Among some 320,000 distinct CDR3 sequences listed, about 8.7% were seen once. Sequenced material: PBMCs, taken on the day of the first yellow fever vaccination. This chain uses TRBV4-1 with TRBJ1-2, with D perhaps matching TRBD1 (5 bases). The TCR was taken from a man younger than 35 who received the YFV17D yellow fever vaccine. The CDR3 DNA sequence: TGCGCCAGCAGCCAAGATCTTGCGGGGCCTTATGGCTACACCTTC. Translated: CASSQDLAGPYGYTF.